These T cell receptor beta chains were read from a single sample in a study of molecular identifiers for immune sequencing clone quantification. TCRdb re-analysed the PCR reads in MiXCR, keeping a single row per CDR3 protein. The data contain hundreds of thousands of distinct CDR3 sequences, under 25% of them singletons. Input material: naive CD8+ T cells from blood, with Jurkat cell RNA spiked in. All receptors derive from a human donor in good health. Some libraries in this study had Jurkat cell RNA spiked in. CDR3s include the opening cysteine and the closing phenylalanine or tryptophan. Fields, in order: V gene, clone size, J gene, D gene, CDR3 DNA, CDR3 protein. The D gene is left open where the match is weak. The size field is filled for only some rows; it gives once, few, many or a size class.

V: TRBV12-3/TRBV12-4; size: many; J: TRBJ2-3; D: .; DNA: TGTGCCAGCAGTTTATCGGGAGAGGATACGCAGTATTTT; CDR3: CASSLSGEDTQYF
V: TRBV4-1; size: .; J: TRBJ2-7; D: TRBD1; DNA: TGCGCCAGCAGCCAAGTTGAACAGGGGAACGAGCAGTACTTC; CDR3: CASSQVEQGNEQYF
V: TRBV27; size: many; J: TRBJ2-2; D: .; DNA: TGTGCCACCCGTAGCTTGAGCACCGGGGAGCTGTTTTTT; CDR3: CATRSLSTGELFF
V: TRBV7-9; size: many; J: TRBJ2-3; D: .; DNA: TGTGCCAGCAGCTCCCTGGACAGAAACACAGATACGCAGTATTTT; CDR3: CASSSLDRNTDTQYF
V: TRBV10-3; size: few; J: TRBJ2-5; D: TRBD2; DNA: TGTGCCATCAGTGAAATGATAGCGGGGGGCCCAGAGACCCAGTACTTC; CDR3: CAISEMIAGGPETQYF
V: TRBV4-3; size: .; J: TRBJ2-1; D: TRBD1; DNA: TGCGCCAGCAGCCAAGACCAAGGGGGCGCCTACAATGAGCAGTTCTTC; CDR3: CASSQDQGGAYNEQFF
V: TRBV30; size: few; J: TRBJ2-3; D: .; DNA: TGTGCCTGGAGGGGTTCCGGGACACTGGAGCAGTATTTT; CDR3: CAWRGSGTLEQYF
V: TRBV19; size: few; J: TRBJ2-3; D: TRBD1; DNA: TGTGCCAGTAGTCCCCGGACAGGGGCGGGAGATACGCAGTATTTT; CDR3: CASSPRTGAGDTQYF
V: TRBV27; size: .; J: TRBJ2-1; D: TRBD2; DNA: TGTGCCAGCACGGGGGGGAACTCCTACAATGAGCAGTTCTTC; CDR3: CASTGGNSYNEQFF
V: TRBV21-1; size: many; J: TRBJ1-1; D: .; DNA: TGTGCCAGCAGCAAAGTGATGGCAGGGGGCGAGGACACTGAAGCTTTCTTT; CDR3: CASSKVMAGGEDTEAFF
V: TRBV6-2/TRBV6-3; size: few; J: TRBJ1-1; D: .; DNA: TGTGCCAGCAGTTACTACAGCTCGGAAGCTTTCTTT; CDR3: CASSYYSSEAFF
V: TRBV6-2/TRBV6-3; size: once; J: TRBJ2-5; D: .; DNA: TGTGCCAGCAGTTACTCCAATCGGGAGACCCAGTACTTC; CDR3: CASSYSNRETQYF
V: TRBV12-3/TRBV12-4; size: .; J: TRBJ2-7; D: TRBD1; DNA: TGTGCCAGCAGCATTGGACAGGGGCGGTCCTACGAGCAGTACTTC; CDR3: CASSIGQGRSYEQYF
V: TRBV7-9; size: few; J: TRBJ1-2; D: TRBD1; DNA: TGTGCCAGCAGCCCCCCATGGGACAGCAACTATGGCCACACCTTC; CDR3: CASSPPWDSNYGHTF
V: TRBV6-4; size: few; J: TRBJ2-2; D: .; DNA: TGTGCCAGCAGTGACTCTGACGGCGAGCTGTTTTTT; CDR3: CASSDSDGELFF
V: TRBV11-2; size: .; J: TRBJ2-3; D: .; DNA: TGTGCCAGCTCCCCCGAGGGACATGTGGGTACAAATACGCAGTATTTT; CDR3: CASSPEGHVGTNTQYF
V: TRBV6-2/TRBV6-3; size: .; J: TRBJ1-5; D: .; DNA: TGCGCCGGCAGCGACGGGGGGCAGCCCCAGCATTTT; CDR3: CAGSDGGQPQHF
V: TRBV7-2; size: many; J: TRBJ1-3; D: .; DNA: TGTGCCAGCAGCTTAAGCCCCGGGGGAACCGGAAACACCATATATTTT; CDR3: CASSLSPGGTGNTIYF
V: TRBV5-4; size: many; J: TRBJ2-3; D: TRBD2; DNA: TGTGCCAGCAGCCCGGAGGGACTAGCGGGAGTTGGCACAGATACGCAGTATTTT; CDR3: CASSPEGLAGVGTDTQYF
V: TRBV5-1; size: many; J: TRBJ1-1; D: .; DNA: TGCGCCAGCCATCAAATGGGACACACTGAAGCTTTCTTT; CDR3: CASHQMGHTEAFF
V: TRBV5-6; size: many; J: TRBJ2-2; D: TRBD1; DNA: TGTGCCAGCAGCTTGGCCACAGGGGTGGCGGCCGGGGAGCTGTTTTTT; CDR3: CASSLATGVAAGELFF
V: TRBV7-9; size: many; J: TRBJ2-3; D: .; DNA: TGTGCCAGCAGCTCCCCGGGCGTTTCGTTGGATACGCAGTATTTT; CDR3: CASSSPGVSLDTQYF
V: TRBV19; size: once; J: TRBJ2-3; D: .; DNA: TGTGCCAGTAGTACGGTACCGGGGCACACAGATACGCAGTATTTT; CDR3: CASSTVPGHTDTQYF
V: TRBV5-1; size: many; J: TRBJ1-1; D: .; DNA: TGCGCCAGCAGTTCGCAGGAATGGAACACTGAAGCTTTCTTT; CDR3: CASSSQEWNTEAFF
V: TRBV28; size: few; J: TRBJ2-6; D: .; DNA: TGTGCCAGCAGTTTCCGGGACACACAACCCTCTGGGGCCAACGTCCTGACTTTC; CDR3: CASSFRDTQPSGANVLTF
V: TRBV27; size: many; J: TRBJ2-3; D: .; DNA: TGTGCCAGCAATACTAGCACAGATACGCAGTATTTT; CDR3: CASNTSTDTQYF
V: TRBV7-9; size: many; J: TRBJ1-3; D: .; DNA: TGTGCCAGCAGTCTAAGTCTGGGAGTCTCTGGAAACACCATATATTTT; CDR3: CASSLSLGVSGNTIYF
V: TRBV27; size: few; J: TRBJ1-1; D: .; DNA: TGTGCCAGCAGTTTAAAGGCCCACACTGAAGCTTTCTTT; CDR3: CASSLKAHTEAFF
V: TRBV11-2; size: .; J: TRBJ2-7; D: .; DNA: TGTGCCAGCAGCGATAGGGGTGCCCTTTACGAGCAGTACTTC; CDR3: CASSDRGALYEQYF
V: TRBV5-1; size: many; J: TRBJ2-7; D: .; DNA: TGCGCCAGCAGCTTGGCCCTTTCGTCCGGGTACGAGCAGTACTTC; CDR3: CASSLALSSGYEQYF
V: TRBV12-3/TRBV12-4; size: few; J: TRBJ1-1; D: TRBD1; DNA: TGTGCCAGCAGTCCCTTTATAGTCAGGGGGCAAACTGAAGCTTTCTTT; CDR3: CASSPFIVRGQTEAFF
V: TRBV7-3; size: .; J: TRBJ2-6; D: TRBD1; DNA: TGTGCCTGCAGCTTAACAGGGGATGGGGCCAACGTCCTGACTTTC; CDR3: CACSLTGDGANVLTF
V: TRBV20-1; size: .; J: TRBJ1-1; D: TRBD1; DNA: TGCAGTGCTGATACAGGGGACACTGAAGCTTTCTTT; CDR3: CSADTGDTEAFF
V: TRBV12-3/TRBV12-4; size: many; J: TRBJ2-3; D: TRBD1; DNA: TGTGCCAGCAGCCCCGGGACAGCAGATACGCAGTATTTT; CDR3: CASSPGTADTQYF
V: TRBV27; size: many; J: TRBJ1-5; D: .; DNA: TGTGCCAGCAGTTTGGGTCACCTCAATCAGCCCCAGCATTTT; CDR3: CASSLGHLNQPQHF
V: TRBV12-3/TRBV12-4; size: few; J: TRBJ1-4; D: TRBD1; DNA: TGTGCCAGCACCCTCTCAGGGGGAGGGTATGAAAAACTGTTTTTT; CDR3: CASTLSGGGYEKLFF
V: TRBV27; size: few; J: TRBJ2-7; D: TRBD2; DNA: TGTGCCAGCAGTTTACTATCTCCGGGGGGTCCTTCGGAGCAGTACTTC; CDR3: CASSLLSPGGPSEQYF
V: TRBV7-6; size: .; J: TRBJ2-2; D: .; DNA: TGTGCCAGCAGCTTGATCATCCGGGACTCCCTTAACACCGGGGAGCTGTTTTTT; CDR3: CASSLIIRDSLNTGELFF
V: TRBV7-2; size: .; J: TRBJ2-1; D: .; DNA: TGTGCCAGCAGCTCGACAGCGGACCTCTCCTACAATGAGCAGTTCTTC; CDR3: CASSSTADLSYNEQFF
V: TRBV7-9; size: .; J: TRBJ2-3; D: .; DNA: TGTGCCAGCAGCCCAGGAAGGGGCACAGATACGCAGTATTTT; CDR3: CASSPGRGTDTQYF
V: TRBV7-6; size: many; J: TRBJ1-1; D: .; DNA: TGTGCCAGCAGCTTAGATGGTGATGGGGCTGAAGCTTTCTTT; CDR3: CASSLDGDGAEAFF
V: TRBV7-9; size: .; J: TRBJ2-7; D: TRBD1; DNA: TGTGCCAGCAGCCCACCGGGACAGGACTACGAGCAGTACTTC; CDR3: CASSPPGQDYEQYF
V: TRBV4-3; size: .; J: TRBJ1-5; D: .; DNA: TGCGCCAGCAGCCAAGGGACTACTAGCAGTCAGCCCCAGCATTTT; CDR3: CASSQGTTSSQPQHF
V: TRBV27; size: many; J: TRBJ2-7; D: TRBD1; DNA: TGTGCCAGCAGTTGGACAGGGGGCTCCTACGAGCAGTACTTC; CDR3: CASSWTGGSYEQYF
V: TRBV28; size: many; J: TRBJ1-5; D: TRBD1; DNA: TGTGCCAGCAGTTACGACAGGGGACGTCAGCCCCAGCATTTT; CDR3: CASSYDRGRQPQHF
V: TRBV13; size: many; J: TRBJ1-5; D: TRBD1; DNA: TGTGCCAGCAGCTTAAGGGGGCAGGGTAATCAGCCCCAGCATTTT; CDR3: CASSLRGQGNQPQHF
V: TRBV10-3; size: few; J: TRBJ2-7; D: .; DNA: TGTGCCATCGGCAGCGGTACCCCCTACGAGCAGTACTTC; CDR3: CAIGSGTPYEQYF
V: TRBV11-2; size: .; J: TRBJ2-1; D: .; DNA: TGTGCCAGCAGCTTAGTTGCGAACAATGAGCAGTTCTTC; CDR3: CASSLVANNEQFF
V: TRBV7-9; size: .; J: TRBJ2-2; D: .; DNA: TGTGCCAGCAGCGTCGACCCAGATTTTGACACCGGGGAGCTGTTTTTT; CDR3: CASSVDPDFDTGELFF
V: TRBV18; size: .; J: TRBJ2-2; D: TRBD1; DNA: TGTGCCAGCTCACGGAAAACGGGACAGGGAATAACGGACCTATACACCGGGGAGCTGTTTTTT; CDR3: CASSRKTGQGITDLYTGELFF
V: TRBV9; size: .; J: TRBJ1-1; D: TRBD1; DNA: TGTGCCAGCAGCTCAACAGGGGAGACGAACACTGAAGCTTTCTTT; CDR3: CASSSTGETNTEAFF
V: TRBV27; size: .; J: TRBJ2-7; D: .; DNA: TGTGCCAGCAGTTTTCACAGGTCCTACGAGCAGTACTTC; CDR3: CASSFHRSYEQYF
V: TRBV5-6; size: .; J: TRBJ2-6; D: .; DNA: TGTGCCAGCAGCTTGTTACGGGGTATGGTTTCTGTGGCCAACGTCCTGACTTTC; CDR3: CASSLLRGMVSVANVLTF
V: TRBV11-2; size: few; J: TRBJ2-1; D: TRBD2; DNA: TGTGCCAGCAGCTCAACCTCGGTTAGCGGGAGGTCCTACAATGAGCAGTTCTTC; CDR3: CASSSTSVSGRSYNEQFF
V: TRBV9; size: .; J: TRBJ2-3; D: TRBD1; DNA: TGTGCCAGCAGCGTAGAGGGACAGAACACAGATACGCAGTATTTT; CDR3: CASSVEGQNTDTQYF
V: TRBV12-3/TRBV12-4; size: many; J: TRBJ1-1; D: TRBD1; DNA: TGTGCCAGCAGCAGGGGGGGGCTGAACACTGAAGCTTTCTTT; CDR3: CASSRGGLNTEAFF
V: TRBV7-2; size: many; J: TRBJ1-4; D: .; DNA: TGTGCCAGCAGCACAGAGGCAGGGGCCCTAAATGAAAAACTGTTTTTT; CDR3: CASSTEAGALNEKLFF
V: TRBV7-9; size: many; J: TRBJ2-3; D: .; DNA: TGTGCCAGCAGCTTAGGACCGAGAGAATTCACAGATACGCAGTATTTT; CDR3: CASSLGPREFTDTQYF
V: TRBV3-1; size: .; J: TRBJ2-2; D: .; DNA: TGTGCCAGCAGCCACCTTATAGGTACCGGGGAGCTGTTTTTT; CDR3: CASSHLIGTGELFF
V: TRBV20-1; size: .; J: TRBJ2-2; D: TRBD2; DNA: TGCAGTGCTAGTGAAGGACTAGCGGGATCGAACACCGGGGAGCTGTTTTTT; CDR3: CSASEGLAGSNTGELFF